This TCR beta chain was sequenced in a study of blood T cells in healthy people across ages. Findings of the study overall: Diversity was higher, and naive CD4+ cells more numerous, in long-lived donors than in aged donors. TCR beta diversity per million T cells fell roughly linearly with age.

The ends were cut back, 3 bases at V and 3 bases at J, with 11 bases in the middle. CDR1 and CDR2 (germline): MNHEY, SMNVEV (reference sequence). The CDR3 consists of 14 residues. This clonotype was recorded a few times. Its antigen is as yet unknown. Primed by a sample-barcoded 5' primer and a J-beta primer mix, a second PCR proceeded for about 7 to 12 cycles. Tagging of each cDNA molecule was performed by a template-switch adaptor with 12 random nucleotides. MiXCR, run by TCRdb on the 5' RACE reads, gives a single entry per CDR3 protein. Here the sample spans 550,000 to 750,000 distinct CDR3 sequences, around 21% being singletons.

This chain connects TRBV27 to TRBJ2-5, with D perhaps matching TRBD1 (6 bases). The source is a man between 65 and 79 years old in good health. The sequenced sample consisted of blood. The CDR3 nucleotides are TGTGCCAGCAGTTTGTTTGCAGGGGAAGAGACCCAGTACTTC. Translated: CASSLFAGEETQYF.